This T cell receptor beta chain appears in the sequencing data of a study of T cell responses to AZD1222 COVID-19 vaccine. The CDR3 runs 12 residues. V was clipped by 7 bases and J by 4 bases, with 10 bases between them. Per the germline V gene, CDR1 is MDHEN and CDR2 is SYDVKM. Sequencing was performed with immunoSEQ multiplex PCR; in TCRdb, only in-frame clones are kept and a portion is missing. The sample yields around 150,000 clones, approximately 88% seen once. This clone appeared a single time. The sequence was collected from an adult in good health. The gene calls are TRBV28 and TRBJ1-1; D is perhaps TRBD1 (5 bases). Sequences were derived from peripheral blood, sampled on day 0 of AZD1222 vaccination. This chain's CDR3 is CASTGGVTEAFF. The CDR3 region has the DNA TGTGCCAGCACCGGGGGAGTCACTGAAGCTTTCTTT.